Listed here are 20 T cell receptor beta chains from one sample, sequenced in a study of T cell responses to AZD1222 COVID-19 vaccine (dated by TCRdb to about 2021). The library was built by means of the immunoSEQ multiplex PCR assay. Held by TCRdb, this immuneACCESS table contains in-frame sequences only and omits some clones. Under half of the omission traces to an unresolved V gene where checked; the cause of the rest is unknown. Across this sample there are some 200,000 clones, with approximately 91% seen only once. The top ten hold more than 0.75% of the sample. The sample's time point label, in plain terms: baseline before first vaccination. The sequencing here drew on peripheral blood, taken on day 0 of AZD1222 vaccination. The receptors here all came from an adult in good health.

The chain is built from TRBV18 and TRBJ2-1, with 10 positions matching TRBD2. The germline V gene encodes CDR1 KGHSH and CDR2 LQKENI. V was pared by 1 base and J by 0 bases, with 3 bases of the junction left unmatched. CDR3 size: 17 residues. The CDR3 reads CASSPRASGGSYNEQFF. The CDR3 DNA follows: TGTGCCAGCTCACCACGCGCTAGCGGGGGCTCCTACAATGAGCAGTTCTTC.

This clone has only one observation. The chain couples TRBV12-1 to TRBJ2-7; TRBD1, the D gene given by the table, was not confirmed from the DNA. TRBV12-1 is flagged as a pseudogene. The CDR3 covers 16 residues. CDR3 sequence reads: CASSPSPQGFSYEQYF. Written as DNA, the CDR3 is TGTGCCAGCAGCCCCTCCCCACAGGGATTCTCCTACGAGCAGTACTTC.

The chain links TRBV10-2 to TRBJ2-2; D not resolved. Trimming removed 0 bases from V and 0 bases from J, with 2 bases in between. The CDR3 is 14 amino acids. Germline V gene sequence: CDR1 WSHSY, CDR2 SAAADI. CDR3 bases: TGCGCCAGCAGTGAGTCGACGAACACCGGGGAGCTGTTTTTT. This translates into CASSESTNTGELFF.

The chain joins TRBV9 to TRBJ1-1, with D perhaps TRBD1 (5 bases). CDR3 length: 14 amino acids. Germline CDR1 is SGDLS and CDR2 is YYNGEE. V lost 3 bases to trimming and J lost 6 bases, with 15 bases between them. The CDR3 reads CASSGDPGVAEAFF. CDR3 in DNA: TGTGCCAGCAGCGGGGATCCGGGGGTGGCTGAAGCTTTCTTT.

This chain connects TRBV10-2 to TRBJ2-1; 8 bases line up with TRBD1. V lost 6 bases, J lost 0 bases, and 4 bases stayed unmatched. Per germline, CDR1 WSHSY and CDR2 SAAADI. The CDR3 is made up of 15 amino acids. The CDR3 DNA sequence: TGCGCCAGCAGCTCAACAGGGGGCTCCTACAATGAGCAGTTCTTC. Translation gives CASSSTGGSYNEQFF.

DNA for the CDR3: TGCGCCAGCGCTAGACAGGGGAGTTACGAGCAGTACTTC. Encoded protein: CASARQGSYEQYF. The J gene is TRBJ2-7, the V gene TRBV10-1, with TRBD1 matching over 8 bases. J gave up 4 bases and V 8 bases, and 7 bases lay outside the gene matches. Germline CDR1 WNHNN, CDR2 SYGVQD (reference sequence). The CDR3 is made up of 13 amino acids.

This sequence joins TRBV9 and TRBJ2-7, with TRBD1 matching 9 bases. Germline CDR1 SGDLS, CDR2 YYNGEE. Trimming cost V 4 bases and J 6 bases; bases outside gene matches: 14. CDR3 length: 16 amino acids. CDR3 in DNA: TGTGCCAGCAGCTTTGGGGGTGGGACAGGGTTCTTCGAGCAGTACTTC. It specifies CASSFGGGTGFFEQYF.

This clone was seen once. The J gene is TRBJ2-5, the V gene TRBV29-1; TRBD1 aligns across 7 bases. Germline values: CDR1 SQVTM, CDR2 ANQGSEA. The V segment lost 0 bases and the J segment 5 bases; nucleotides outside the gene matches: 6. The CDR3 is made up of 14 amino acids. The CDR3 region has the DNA TGCAGCGTTGAAGATACAGGGGCCGGGGAGACCCAGTACTTC. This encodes CSVEDTGAGETQYF. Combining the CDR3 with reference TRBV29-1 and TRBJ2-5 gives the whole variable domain SAVISQKPSRDICQRGTSLTIQCQVDSQVTMMFWYRQQPGQSLTLIATANQGSEATYESGFVIDKFPISRPNLTFSTLTVSNMSPEDSSIYLCSVEDTGAGETQYFGPGTRLLVL.

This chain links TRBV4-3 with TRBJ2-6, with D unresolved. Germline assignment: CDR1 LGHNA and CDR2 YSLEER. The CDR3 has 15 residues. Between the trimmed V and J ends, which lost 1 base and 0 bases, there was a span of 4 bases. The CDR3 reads CASSQGSSGANVLTF. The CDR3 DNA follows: TGCGCCAGCAGCCAAGGAAGCTCTGGGGCCAACGTCCTGACTTTC.

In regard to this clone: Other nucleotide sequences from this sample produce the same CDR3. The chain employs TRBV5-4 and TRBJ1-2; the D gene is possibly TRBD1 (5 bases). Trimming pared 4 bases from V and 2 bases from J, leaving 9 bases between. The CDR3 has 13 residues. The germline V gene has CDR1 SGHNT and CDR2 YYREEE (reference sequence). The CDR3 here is CASSPDSNYGYTF. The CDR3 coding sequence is TGTGCCAGCAGCCCTGACAGCAACTATGGCTACACCTTC.

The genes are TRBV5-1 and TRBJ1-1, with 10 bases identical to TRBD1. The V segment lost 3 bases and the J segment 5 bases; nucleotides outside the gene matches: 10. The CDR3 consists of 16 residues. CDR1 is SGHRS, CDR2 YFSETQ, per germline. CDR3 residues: CASSSPDRGRNTEAFF. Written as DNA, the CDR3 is TGCGCCAGCAGCTCCCCCGACAGGGGGCGTAATACTGAAGCTTTCTTT.

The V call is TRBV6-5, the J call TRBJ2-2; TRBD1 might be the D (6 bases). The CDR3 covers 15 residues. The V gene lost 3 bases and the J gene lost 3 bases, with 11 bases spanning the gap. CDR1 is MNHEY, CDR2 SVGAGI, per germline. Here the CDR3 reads CASSYGEGDTGELFF. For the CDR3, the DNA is TGTGCCAGCAGTTATGGAGAGGGGGACACCGGGGAGCTGTTTTTT.

Here the CDR3 DNA reads TGTGCCAGCAGCGTGGCGGGTCTGGGCACTGAAGCTTTCTTT. Residues: CASSVAGLGTEAFF. The chain links TRBV9 to TRBJ1-1; D is ambiguous. In germline, CDR1 is SGDLS, CDR2 YYNGEE. Between the trimmed V and J ends, which lost 2 bases and 4 bases, there was a span of 12 bases. The CDR3 contains 14 residues.

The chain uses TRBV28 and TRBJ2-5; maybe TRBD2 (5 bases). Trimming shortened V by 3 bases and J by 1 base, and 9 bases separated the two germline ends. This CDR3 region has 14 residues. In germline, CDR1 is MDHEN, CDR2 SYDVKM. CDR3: CASSFNRGQETQYF. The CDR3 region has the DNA TGTGCCAGCAGTTTCAACCGGGGCCAAGAGACCCAGTACTTC.

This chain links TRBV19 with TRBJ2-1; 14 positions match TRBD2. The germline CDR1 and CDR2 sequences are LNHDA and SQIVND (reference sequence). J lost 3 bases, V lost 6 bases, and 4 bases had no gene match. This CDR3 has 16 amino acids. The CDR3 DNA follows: TGTGCCAGTAGGGGACTAGCGGGGGTAAGCTACAATGAGCAGTTCTTC. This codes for CASRGLAGVSYNEQFF.

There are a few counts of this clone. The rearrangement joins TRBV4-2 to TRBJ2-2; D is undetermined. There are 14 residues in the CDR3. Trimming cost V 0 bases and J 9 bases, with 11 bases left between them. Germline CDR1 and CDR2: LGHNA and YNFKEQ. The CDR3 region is CASSQESDFRELFF. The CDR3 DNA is TGTGCCAGCAGCCAAGAGTCTGATTTTCGGGAGCTGTTTTTT.

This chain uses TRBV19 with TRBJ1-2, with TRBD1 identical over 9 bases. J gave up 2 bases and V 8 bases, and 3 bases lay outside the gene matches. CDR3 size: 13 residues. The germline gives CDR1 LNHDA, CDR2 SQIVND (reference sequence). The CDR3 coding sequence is TGTGCCAGTGGACAGGGGAGGAACTATGGCTACACCTTC. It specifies CASGQGRNYGYTF.

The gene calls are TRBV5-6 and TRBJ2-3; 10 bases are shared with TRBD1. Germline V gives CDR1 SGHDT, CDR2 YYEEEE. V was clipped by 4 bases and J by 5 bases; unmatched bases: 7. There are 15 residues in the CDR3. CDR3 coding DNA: TGTGCCAGCAGCCCCGGGACAGGGGTAAGAGATACGCAGTATTTT. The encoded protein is CASSPGTGVRDTQYF.

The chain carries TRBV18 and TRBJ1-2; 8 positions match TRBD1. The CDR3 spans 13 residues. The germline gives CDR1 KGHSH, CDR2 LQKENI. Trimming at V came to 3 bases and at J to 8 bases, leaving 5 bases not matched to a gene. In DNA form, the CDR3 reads TGTGCCAGCTCACCCGGGACAGGCGGCGGCTACACCTTC. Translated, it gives CASSPGTGGGYTF. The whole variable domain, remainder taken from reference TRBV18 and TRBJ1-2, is NAGVMQNPRHLVRRRGQEARLRCSPMKGHSHVYWYRQLPEEGLKFMVYLQKENIIDESGMPKERFSAEFPKEGPSILRIQQVVRGDSAAYFCASSPGTGGGYTFGSGTRLTVV.

The CDR3 DNA follows: TGTGCCAGTAGTGTTCTAGCGGGAGCTGGTACCGGGGAGCTGTTTTTT. It is translated as CASSVLAGAGTGELFF. V and J are TRBV19 and TRBJ2-2; 10 bases fit TRBD2. With V trimmed by 5 bases and J by 5 bases, 8 bases remained unmatched. Germline CDR1 LNHDA, CDR2 SQIVND (reference sequence). There are 16 residues in the CDR3.